This note documents a single TCR beta chain sequence. Its cognate antigen is unknown. These data belong to a study of OX40 agonist ivuxolimab in advanced cancers. In the study overall: The study treated patients with ivuxolimab, an agonistic anti-OX40 (CD134) antibody. Study-level findings and limits: Averaging showed that CD8+ T cells had more expanded clones than CD4+ did. At 0.1 to 3.0 mg/kg and by week 6, CD4+ and CD8+ T cells in the blood had expanded clonally. The authors did not determine the antigen specificity of the expanded peripheral T cells.

Method: immunoSEQ multiplex PCR; TCRdb's copy keeps in-frame clones and lacks some. The sample carries about 68,000 clones, nearly 85% recorded once. Trimming removed 0 bases at V and 1 base at J, with 9 bases between. The CDR3 covers 15 residues. Germline V lookup: CDR1 MGHRA, CDR2 YSYEKL. The sequencing used CD4+ or CD8+ T cells sorted from blood, collected in a trial of the OX40 agonist ivuxolimab. The V gene is TRBV4-1, the J gene TRBJ1-2; TRBD1 is a possible D gene (6 bases). The clonotype was recovered from an adult with an advanced solid tumor such as melanoma, head and neck, liver or kidney cancer. In DNA, the CDR3 is TGCGCCAGCAGCCAAGACGGCAGGGGTAACTATGGCTACACCTTC. Residues: CASSQDGRGNYGYTF.